The entry below gives a single T cell receptor (beta chain) sequence along with its context. The antigen it recognizes is unknown. CDR1 and CDR2 (SGHTA, FQGTGA) derive from the germline V gene. CDR3 length: 15 amino acids, cysteine to phenylalanine. No DNA has been recorded. This record belongs to a study of CXCR3-negative and CXCR3-positive naive CD8 T cells (dated by TCRdb to between 2017 and 2020). Regarding the research as a whole: In total, approximately 150 million TRB reads were obtained, corresponding to roughly 1.5 +/- 0.3 million reads per library. Diversity and physicochemical repertoire analyses covered under twelve donors pooled from two independent experiments. Naive subsets from about 5 donors and memory cells from 3 donors were included in the TRBV-TRBJ cluster analysis.

Each CD8+ T cell subset was flow-sorted in triplicate, and approximately 280,000 cells per subset were placed directly into RLT lysis buffer. To keep memory contaminants out, a stringent definition of naive CD8+ T cells was applied: CD45RO-CCR7+CD27+CD95-. Peripheral blood mononuclear cells were isolated from buffy coats using standard density gradient centrifugation. A FACSAria III was used to flow-sort naive CD8+ T cells into CXCR3-negative and CXCR3-positive populations. Total RNA was extracted from sorted cells using an RNeasy Mini Kit. Here is what the overall study found, with its caveats: Because surface CD5, which has been linked to self-reactivity in mice, was comparable between naive subsets, TCR interaction strength was also inferred from TRB CDR3 physicochemical properties. Both naive subsets had comparably high repertoire diversity, while memory CD8+ T cells had much lower repertoire diversity. TRB CDR3s from CXCR3-positive naive cells showed higher hydrophobicity (lower Kidera factor 4), lower energy, and higher strength and volume indices than CXCR3-negative naive cells. Within the same donor, TRBV-TRBJ usage looked similar between naive CXCR3-negative and CXCR3-positive cells, but memory cells had distinct patterns. Freshly isolated PBMCs were used for most assays because CXCR3 expression went down partially after cryopreservation.

Instrument used: NextSeq 550. The Human TCR Profiling Kit (MiLaboratory) was used to make UMI-labeled 5' RACE TRB cDNA libraries. The full amount of extracted RNA was used for cDNA synthesis, and the full amount of resulting cDNA was used for PCR amplification. Libraries were prepared in parallel using an identical number of PCR cycles. Processing in the source paper ran as follows. MIGEC and MiXCR extracted about 53,000 +/- 10,000 unique UMI-labeled TRB cDNA molecules per library, requiring at least two reads per UMI. An average of around 40,000 +/- 10,000 functional in-frame TRB CDR3 nucleotide clonotypes without stop codons was found per library. After downsampling to 5000 UMI-labeled TRB molecules per sample, diversity metrics, including normalized Shannon-Wiener and Chao1, were computed in VDJtools. VDJtools computed clonotype-size-weighted physicochemical properties of the central five CDR3 residues: interaction energy, strength, volume and Kidera factor 4. Each entry corresponds to one CDR3 protein sequence from reads that TCRdb reprocessed, and DNA is not given. It is TCRdb's table, rather than the study itself, that gives the V and J calls and clone size. The sample table holds about 120,000 distinct CDR3 sequences. Roughly 0.35% of the sample is taken by the ten largest.

The clonotype comes from a human donor in good health. Some clones in this sample may be carry-over from other donors' samples. Specimen: naive CXCR3+ CD8+ T cells from blood. This specimen's cell subset or site label, per the study, means: CD45RO-CCR7+CD27+CD95- naive CD8+ T cells expressing CXCR3 (TNR3+). The V and J genes are TRBV7-3 and TRBJ2-2. The CDR3: CASSLNPENTGELFF. The full variable domain, completed from the reference TRBV7-3 and TRBJ2-2 proteins outside the CDR3, reads GAGVSQTPSNKVTEKGKYVELRCDPISGHTALYWYRQSLGQGPEFLIYFQGTGAADDSGLPNDRFFAVRPEGSVSTLKIQRTERGDSAVYLCASSLNPENTGELFFGEGSRLTVL.